The clone carrying this TCR beta chain appeared once. The data derive from a study of shared T cell receptors in the human thymus. With 5 bases clipped from V and 7 bases from J, the junction kept 8 bases outside the gene matches. The CDR3 is 15 amino acids. Germline V gene lookup returns CDR1 SGHDN and CDR2 FVKESK. Sequenced by immunoSEQ multiplex PCR; TCRdb stores in-frame clones only, minus some. The data show about 380,000 clones, with roughly 94% seen just once and about 0.02% held by the top ten. The origin of this receptor is a human donor. The sample was thymocytes. V and J are TRBV14 and TRBJ1-2, with 12 bases fitting TRBD1. The CDR3 sequence is CASSLLPGQGAGYTF. The CDR3 bases are TGTGCCAGCAGCTTACTACCGGGACAGGGGGCTGGCTACACCTTC.